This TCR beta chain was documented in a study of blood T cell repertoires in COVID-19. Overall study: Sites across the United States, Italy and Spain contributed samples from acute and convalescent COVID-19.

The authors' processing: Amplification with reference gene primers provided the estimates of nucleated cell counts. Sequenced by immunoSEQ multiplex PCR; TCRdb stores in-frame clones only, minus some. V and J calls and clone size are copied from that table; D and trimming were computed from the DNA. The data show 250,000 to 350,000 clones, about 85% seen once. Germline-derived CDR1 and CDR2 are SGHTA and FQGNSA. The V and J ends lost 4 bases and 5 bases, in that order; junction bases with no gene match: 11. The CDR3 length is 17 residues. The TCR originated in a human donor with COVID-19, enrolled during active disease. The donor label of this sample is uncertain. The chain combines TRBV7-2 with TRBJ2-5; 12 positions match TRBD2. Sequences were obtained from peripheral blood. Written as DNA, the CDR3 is TGTGCCAGCAGCTCTAGCGGGCTAGCGGGAGGGCGGGAGACCCAGTACTTC. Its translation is CASSSSGLAGGRETQYF.